Each of the 14 T cell receptor beta chains below was sequenced from the same sample in a study of beta chain features in type 1 diabetes. Study conclusions and caveats: Shortening that was moderate but significant affected the TCRB CDR3s of Type 1 diabetes patients in all four CD4+ subsets.

What these receptors recognize is not known. Expressed TCRB transcripts got sequenced, as all isolated RNA was reverse transcribed. Profiled with immunoSEQ multiplex PCR; TCRdb holds only in-frame clones, not every one. Here the sample spans under 400,000 clones, over 10% being singletons. Material: naive CD4+ T cells from blood. The receptors here all came from a young woman with type 1 diabetes.

The table lists this clone with a few counts. The V and J genes are TRBV29-1 and TRBJ2-1, with 7 bases aligning to TRBD2. CDR1 and CDR2 (germline): SQVTM, ANQGSEA. CDR3 length: 16 residues. J gave up 4 bases and V 6 bases, and 15 bases lay outside the gene matches. In DNA form, the CDR3 reads TGCAGCGTCGGGTGGTCCTCTAGCGGCCAATACAATGAGCAGTTCTTC. It yields the protein CSVGWSSSGQYNEQFF.

The chain joins TRBV5-1 to TRBJ2-7, with a possible D match to TRBD2 (6 bases). Looked up from germline, CDR1 is SGHRS and CDR2 is YFSETQ. The ends were cut back, 4 bases at V and 3 bases at J, with 20 bases in the middle. The CDR3 loop spans 16 amino acids. In nucleotides, the CDR3 is TGCGCCAGCAGCCCCGGGGGAAGCGGGCCTTACTACGAGCAGTACTTC. Protein product: CASSPGGSGPYYEQYF.

For the CDR3, the DNA is TGTGCCATCAGGGGGACTCAAACTATCTACGAGCAGTACTTC. Its protein product is CAIRGTQTIYEQYF. This sequence joins TRBV10-3 and TRBJ2-7, with D perhaps matching TRBD2 (6 bases). Germline values: CDR1 ENHRY, CDR2 SYGVKD. V was pared by 6 bases and J by 3 bases, with 15 bases between. The CDR3 spans 14 residues.

This clone was recorded a few times. This chain links TRBV5-1 with TRBJ2-3, with 13 positions matching TRBD2. This CDR3 spans 20 amino acids. After removal of 1 base from V and 5 bases from J, the junction contained 16 bases not matched to a gene. CDR1 is SGHRS and CDR2 is YFSETQ in the germline V gene. CDR3 loop: CASSLKWGPGLAGVIDTQYF. CDR3 nucleotide sequence: TGCGCCAGCAGCTTGAAGTGGGGGCCAGGACTAGCGGGAGTGATAGATACGCAGTATTTT.

This clone occurred a few times. The chain couples TRBV5-4 to TRBJ2-1; TRBD1 agrees at 10 bases. With 6 bases clipped from V and 8 bases from J, the junction kept 14 bases outside the gene matches. Germline V gene data show CDR1 as SGHNT and CDR2 as YYREEE (reference sequence). The CDR3 sequence is 16 residues long. CDR3 nucleotide sequence: TGTGCCAGCAAACACCACGGGGGACAGGGGAGCTATGAGCAGTTCTTC. This translates into CASKHHGGQGSYEQFF. The full variable domain, its missing parts supplied by reference TRBV5-4 and TRBJ2-1, is ETGVTQSPTHLIKTRGQQVTLRCSSQSGHNTVSWYQQALGQGPQFIFQYYREEENGRGNFPPRFSGLQFPNYSSELNVNALELDDSALYLCASKHHGGQGSYEQFFGPGTRLTVL.

The V gene is TRBV4-3, the J gene TRBJ2-5, with D perhaps TRBD1 (5 bases). Trimming left V 4 bases short and J 0 bases short, with 9 bases between. CDR1 is LGHNA, CDR2 YSLEER, per germline. The CDR3 runs 14 residues. DNA for the CDR3: TGCGCCAGCAGCCCTAGGGGCTACCAAGAGACCCAGTACTTC. The encoded protein is CASSPRGYQETQYF.

This clone showed up just a few times. The genes are TRBV29-1 and TRBJ2-5, with D possibly TRBD2 on 5 matching bases. The CDR3 length is 13 residues. Trimming left V 2 bases short and J 2 bases short, with 9 bases between. Germline V gene lookup returns CDR1 SQVTM and CDR2 ANQGSEA. DNA for the CDR3: TGCAGCGTTGAAAAAGCGGCACAAGAGACCCAGTACTTC. This sequence encodes CSVEKAAQETQYF. Using reference TRBV29-1 and TRBJ2-5 for the parts outside the CDR3, the full variable domain is SAVISQKPSRDICQRGTSLTIQCQVDSQVTMMFWYRQQPGQSLTLIATANQGSEATYESGFVIDKFPISRPNLTFSTLTVSNMSPEDSSIYLCSVEKAAQETQYFGPGTRLLVL.

This clone was seen more than once but under ten times. This chain uses TRBV11-2 with TRBJ1-2; D unresolved. Trimming cost V 4 bases and J 2 bases, with 14 bases left between them. CDR1 and CDR2 (germline): SGHAT, FQNNGV. This CDR3 comprises 15 residues. The chain's CDR3 is CASSSFRAGNYGYTF. In DNA, the CDR3 is TGTGCCAGCAGCTCTTTTCGGGCGGGAAACTATGGCTACACCTTC.

This clone was seen only a few times. The chain couples TRBV9 to TRBJ2-5, with D maybe TRBD1 (5 bases). The CDR3 sequence is 14 residues long. The V gene lost 0 bases and the J gene lost 7 bases, with 13 bases spanning the gap. Per germline, CDR1 SGDLS and CDR2 YYNGEE. The CDR3 bases are TGTGCCAGCAGCGTAGAGACAGCCCGCGGGACCCAGTACTTC. Its protein product is CASSVETARGTQYF. The whole variable domain, remainder taken from reference TRBV9 and TRBJ2-5, is DSGVTQTPKHLITATGQRVTLRCSPRSGDLSVYWYQQSLDQGLQFLIQYYNGEERAKGNILERFSAQQFPDLHSELNLSSLELGDSALYFCASSVETARGTQYFGPGTRLLVL.

This chain connects TRBV19 to TRBJ2-7; TRBD1 might be the D (6 bases). Trimming removed 10 bases at V and 0 bases at J, with 13 bases between. CDR1 and CDR2 from the germline V gene are LNHDA and SQIVND (reference sequence). The CDR3 extends over 13 amino acids. CDR3 nucleotide sequence: TGTGCCACCCGGGAACAGGGCTCCTACGAGCAGTACTTC. Amino acid sequence: CATREQGSYEQYF.

The chain has TRBV6-5 and TRBJ1-4, with 9 positions matching TRBD1. With 0 bases clipped from V and 5 bases from J, the junction kept 4 bases outside the gene matches. In germline, CDR1 is MNHEY, CDR2 SVGAGI. This CDR3 region has 16 residues. CDR3 coding DNA: TGTGCCAGCAGTTACTCCGAGGGACAGGGAAATGAAAAACTGTTTTTT. Its translation is CASSYSEGQGNEKLFF.

The chain has TRBV18 and TRBJ2-6, with 9 bases matching TRBD1. This CDR3 contains 18 residues. Trimming at V came to 3 bases and at J to 3 bases, leaving 9 bases not matched to a gene. Per germline, CDR1 KGHSH and CDR2 LQKENI. CDR3 sequence (DNA): TGTGCCAGCTCACCTCCCGGGACAGGGACCCGTGGGGCCAACGTCCTGACTTTC. Residues: CASSPPGTGTRGANVLTF.

In this sample, this clone turned up a few times. The chain couples TRBV9 to TRBJ1-3; 7 bases are shared with TRBD1. J was trimmed by 4 bases and V by 2 bases; bases with no gene match: 15. CDR1 and CDR2 (germline): SGDLS, YYNGEE. The CDR3 length is 18 residues. DNA of the CDR3: TGTGCCAGCAGCGTTGATGGGGACAGATTGCAGTGGGGAAACACCATATATTTT. Translated: CASSVDGDRLQWGNTIYF.

The table lists this clone with a few counts. V and J are TRBV13 and TRBJ2-5; 13 bases are a match to TRBD2. CDR1 and CDR2 from the germline V gene are PRHDT and FYEKMQ (reference sequence). The CDR3 runs to 16 residues. The V and J ends lost 5 bases and 5 bases, in that order; junction bases with no gene match: 8. CDR3 loop: CASSTRLAGGSETQYF. CDR3 coding DNA: TGTGCCAGCAGCACTAGACTAGCGGGAGGATCGGAGACCCAGTACTTC.